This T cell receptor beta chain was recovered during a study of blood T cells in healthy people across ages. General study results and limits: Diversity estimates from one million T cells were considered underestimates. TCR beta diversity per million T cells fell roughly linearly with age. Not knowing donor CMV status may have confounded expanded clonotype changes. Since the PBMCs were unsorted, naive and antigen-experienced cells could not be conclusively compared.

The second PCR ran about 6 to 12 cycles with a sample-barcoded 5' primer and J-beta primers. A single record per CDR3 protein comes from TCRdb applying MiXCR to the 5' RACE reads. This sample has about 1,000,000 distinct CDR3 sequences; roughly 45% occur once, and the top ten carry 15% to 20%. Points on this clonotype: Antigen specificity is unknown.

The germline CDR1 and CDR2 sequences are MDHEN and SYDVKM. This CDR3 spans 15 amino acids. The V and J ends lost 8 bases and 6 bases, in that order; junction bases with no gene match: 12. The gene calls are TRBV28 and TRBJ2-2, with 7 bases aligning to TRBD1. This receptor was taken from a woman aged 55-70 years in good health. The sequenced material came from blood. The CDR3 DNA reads TGTGCCAGCCACCCGAGGGGGCTAGTTGCCGGGGAGCTGTTTTTT. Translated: CASHPRGLVAGELFF.